Listed here are 10 T cell receptor beta chains from one sample, sequenced in a study of a mutant IDH1 vaccine in newly diagnosed glioma. Noted time point: week 23, last vaccination. Doses consisted of 300 ug of mutant IDH1 20-mer peptide each, paired with topical imiquimod. Measured with immunoSEQ multiplex PCR; TCRdb has only the in-frame clones, and not every one. Seen here are about 54,000 clones, around 87% observed once, and the top ten hold roughly 1.5%. These TCRs are of unknown antigen specificity. Source: PBMCs, taken from a glioma patient whose treatment included an IDH1 peptide vaccine. All receptors derive from a middle-aged man with glioma.

This CDR3 is CASGSRGYGYTF. The CDR3 DNA reads as TGTGCCAGCGGGAGCAGGGGCTATGGCTACACCTTC. The chain recombines TRBV2 with TRBJ1-2; D possibly corresponds to TRBD1 (6 bases). CDR3 length equals 12 residues. Per the germline V gene, CDR1 is SNHLY and CDR2 is FYNNEI. Trimming took off 8 bases at V and 4 bases at J, with 11 bases between the two ends.

The chain recombines TRBV6-5 with TRBJ2-5; D gene uncertain. This CDR3 region has 13 residues. Germline-derived CDR1 and CDR2 are MNHEY and SVGAGI. Trimming took 9 bases from V and 2 from J, leaving 13 bases between them. DNA of the CDR3: TGTGCCAGTCGCGGACCATTTCAAGAGACCCAGTACTTC. Residues: CASRGPFQETQYF.

This clone has just one count. The V and J genes are TRBV19 and TRBJ2-7; 7 nucleotides agree with TRBD2. J gave up 6 bases and V 6 bases, and 11 bases lay outside the gene matches. This CDR3 contains 14 residues. Germline CDR1 and CDR2: LNHDA and SQIVND (reference sequence). CDR3 nucleotide sequence: TGTGCCAGTAGCCCGACCGGCGGGAGTGTCGAGCAGTACTTC. Its protein product is CASSPTGGSVEQYF.

The chain recombines TRBV7-9 with TRBJ2-1; 7 nucleotides align to TRBD2. There are 14 residues in the CDR3. Germline CDR1 and CDR2: SEHNR and FQNEAQ (reference sequence). Trimming removed 2 bases from V and 7 bases from J; junction bases left unmatched: 5. CDR3 amino acids: CASSLSGAGNEQFF. In DNA form, the CDR3 reads TGTGCCAGCAGCTTAAGCGGGGCGGGAAATGAGCAGTTCTTC.

This sequence joins TRBV2 and TRBJ2-4; TRBD2 matches at 12 bases. Per germline, CDR1 SNHLY and CDR2 FYNNEI. The ends lost 6 bases at V and 3 bases at J; junction bases unmatched: 12. The CDR3 has 18 amino acids. CDR3 loop: CASSLLAGGGVGKNIQYF. The CDR3 region has the DNA TGTGCCAGCAGCCTACTAGCGGGAGGAGGAGTGGGCAAAAACATTCAGTACTTC.

The V call is TRBV6-5, the J call TRBJ2-7, with 7 positions matching TRBD2. After removal of 11 bases from V and 3 bases from J, the junction contained 4 bases not matched to a gene. CDR1 is MNHEY and CDR2 is SVGAGI in the germline V gene. CDR3 length equals 11 residues. The CDR3 DNA follows: TGTGCCCCTCCGGGAGGCTACGAGCAGTACTTC. It encodes CAPPGGYEQYF.

The rearrangement uses TRBV5-1 and TRBJ2-3; 8 nucleotides match TRBD2. The CDR3 contains 14 residues. V lost 0 bases to trimming and J lost 4 bases; unmatched junction nucleotides: 1. CDR1 is SGHRS, CDR2 YFSETQ, per germline. The CDR3, as DNA: TGCGCCAGCAGCTTGGACGGGGGGGCAGATACGCAGTATTTT. Translation: CASSLDGGADTQYF.

The chain couples TRBV20-1 to TRBJ2-1, with D uncertain. Trimming pared 3 bases from V and 12 bases from J, leaving 12 bases between. CDR1 is DFQATT and CDR2 is SNEGSKA in the germline V gene (reference sequence). This CDR3 comprises 11 residues. The CDR3 bases are TGCAGTGCTAGGGCCGGCTCCGCGCAGTTCTTC. Translation gives CSARAGSAQFF.

The chain couples TRBV9 to TRBJ1-2; D call uncertain. The germline V gene has CDR1 SGDLS and CDR2 YYNGEE. CDR3 length: 13 residues. V gave up 2 bases and J gave up 4 bases, with 9 bases separating them. This CDR3 reads CASSVWGGYGYTF. CDR3 nucleotides: TGTGCCAGCAGCGTCTGGGGTGGCTATGGCTACACCTTC.

The chain links TRBV5-1 to TRBJ1-1; possible D gene TRBD1, 5 bases. CDR1 SGHRS and CDR2 YFSETQ come from the germline V gene. V was cut by 7 bases and J by 2 bases, with 12 bases left in between. The CDR3 contains 13 residues. Here the CDR3 DNA reads TGCGCCAGCTTCCGGGACCAAAACACTGAAGCTTTCTTT. Amino acids: CASFRDQNTEAFF.